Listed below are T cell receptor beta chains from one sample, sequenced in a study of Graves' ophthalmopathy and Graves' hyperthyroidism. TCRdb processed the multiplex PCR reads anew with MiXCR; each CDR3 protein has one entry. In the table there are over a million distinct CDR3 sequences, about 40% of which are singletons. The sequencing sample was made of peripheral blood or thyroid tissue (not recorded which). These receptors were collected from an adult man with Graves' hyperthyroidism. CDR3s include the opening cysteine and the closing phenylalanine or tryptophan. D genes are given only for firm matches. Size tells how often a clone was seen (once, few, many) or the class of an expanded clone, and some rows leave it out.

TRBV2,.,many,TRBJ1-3,TGTGCCAGCAGTGGGGGGTCGGGCGGAAACACCATATATTTT,CASSGGSGGNTIYF
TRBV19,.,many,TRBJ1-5,TGTGCCAGTAATCCGGGGGCGACGGGTCAGCCCCAGCATTTT,CASNPGATGQPQHF
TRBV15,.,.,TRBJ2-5,TGTGCCACCAGCAGAGGCGGGCTCACTCAAGAGGCCCAGTACTTC,CATSRGGLTQEAQYF
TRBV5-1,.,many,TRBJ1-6,TGCGCCAGCAGCTTGGTCGGGGCCTATAATTCACCCCTCCACTTT,CASSLVGAYNSPLHF
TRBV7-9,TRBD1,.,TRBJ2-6,TGTGCCAGCAGCTTAGGATCCGGCAGGGGGATATCCTCTGGGGCCAACGTCCTGACTTTC,CASSLGSGRGISSGANVLTF
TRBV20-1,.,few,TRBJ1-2,TGCAGTGCTCCACCGGCGAGAGACTATGGCTACACCTTC,CSAPPARDYGYTF
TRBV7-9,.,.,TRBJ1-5,TGTGCCAGCAGCTTCGGTTATGGGTCGGATCAGCCCCAGCATTTT,CASSFGYGSDQPQHF
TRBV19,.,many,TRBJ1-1,TGTGCCAGTAGCTCTAAGGGGAATGAAGCTTTCTTT,CASSSKGNEAFF
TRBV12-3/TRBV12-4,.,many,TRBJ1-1,TGTGCCAGCAGCTACACCTTGAACACTGAAGCTTTCTTT,CASSYTLNTEAFF
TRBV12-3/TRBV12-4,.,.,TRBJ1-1,TGTGCCAGCAGTTTATCTCGGTCGGGAAACACTGAAGCTTTCTTT,CASSLSRSGNTEAFF
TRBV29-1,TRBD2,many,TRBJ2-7,TGCAGCGTTGGGGCTAGCGGTTCCTACGAGCAGTACTTC,CSVGASGSYEQYF
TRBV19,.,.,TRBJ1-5,TGTGCCAGTAGTGCAACAGGGTCAGAGACCCAGCATTTT,CASSATGSETQHF
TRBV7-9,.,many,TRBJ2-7,TGTGCCAGCAGCCACCAGGGTCGCTACGAGCAGTACTTC,CASSHQGRYEQYF
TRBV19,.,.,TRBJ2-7,TGTGCCAGTACAGGGTCTGTTACCGGGGAGCTGTACTTC,CASTGSVTGELYF
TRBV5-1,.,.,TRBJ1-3,TGCGCCAGCAGCTTGGAGTCTAGCTCTGGAAACACCATATATTTT,CASSLESSSGNTIYF
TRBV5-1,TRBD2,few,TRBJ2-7,TGCGTCAGCAGCCTCGGGGAGGGCGTACGCTACGAGCAGTACTTC,CVSSLGEGVRYEQYF
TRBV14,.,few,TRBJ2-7,TGTGCCAGCAGCCACGGACTTGAAGCCTACGAGCAGTACTTC,CASSHGLEAYEQYF
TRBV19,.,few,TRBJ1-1,TGTGCCAGTAGTATAGATAGAGGCAGAGCGACCACTGAAGCTTTCTTT,CASSIDRGRATTEAFF
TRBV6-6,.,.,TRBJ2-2,TGTGCCAGCAGTTACTTGGCAGGGGAGAACACCGGGGAGCTGTTTTTT,CASSYLAGENTGELFF
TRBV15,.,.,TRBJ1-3,TGTGCCACCAGCAGAGATTCGGGGAACACCATATATTTT,CATSRDSGNTIYF
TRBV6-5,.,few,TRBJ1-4,TGTGCCAGCAGCCCTCGGCAGGGTTGGAATGAAAAACTGTTTTTT,CASSPRQGWNEKLFF
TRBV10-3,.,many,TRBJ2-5,TGTGCCATCGGGGGTGGGGAGACCCAGTACTTC,CAIGGGETQYF
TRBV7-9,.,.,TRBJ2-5,TGTGCCAGCAGTGGGGGCGGGACACGAGAAGAGACCCAGTACTTC,CASSGGGTREETQYF
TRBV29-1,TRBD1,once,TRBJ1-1,TGCAGCCAAGATCCAGGGGGAAAGACTGAAGCTTTCTTT,CSQDPGGKTEAFF
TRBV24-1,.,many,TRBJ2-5,TGTGCCACCAGTGTTACAGGTTCTCAGACCCAGTACTTC,CATSVTGSQTQYF
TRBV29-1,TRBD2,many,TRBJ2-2,TGCAGCGCTCGGACTAGCGGGAGGGCCAGGTCCGGCACCGGGGAGCTGTTTTTT,CSARTSGRARSGTGELFF
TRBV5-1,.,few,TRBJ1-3,TGCGCCAGCAGCCCGGACGACAGTACCGGAAACACCATATATTTT,CASSPDDSTGNTIYF
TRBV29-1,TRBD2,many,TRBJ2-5,TGCAGCGTTGAAGATCTCGGGCGAACTAGCGGGATGGGGACCCAGTACTTC,CSVEDLGRTSGMGTQYF
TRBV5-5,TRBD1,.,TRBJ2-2,TGTGCCAGCAGCGGAAGACAGGGGCGGGAGCTGTTTTTT,CASSGRQGRELFF
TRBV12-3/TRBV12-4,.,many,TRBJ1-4,TGTGCCAGCAGTTCCCGGCTAGTGGATGAAAAACTGTTTTTT,CASSSRLVDEKLFF
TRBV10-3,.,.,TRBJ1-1,TGTGCCATCAGTGATCTGGGGAACACTGAAGCTTTCTTT,CAISDLGNTEAFF
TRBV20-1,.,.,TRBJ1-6,TGCAGTGCCAGCACCCTTGGTAATTCACCCCTCCACTTT,CSASTLGNSPLHF
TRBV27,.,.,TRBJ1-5,TGTGCCAGCAGCCTAGTCATTGGCAATCAGCCCCAGCATTTT,CASSLVIGNQPQHF
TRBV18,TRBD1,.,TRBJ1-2,TGTGCCAGCTCACCACCGGATGACAGGGGAAACTATGGCTACACCTTC,CASSPPDDRGNYGYTF
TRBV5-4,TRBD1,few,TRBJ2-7,TGTGCCAGCAGCCGAGACCGGGACAGGTCCTACGAGCAGTACTTC,CASSRDRDRSYEQYF
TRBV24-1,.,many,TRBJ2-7,TGTGCCACCAGTGATCCCCGGGCCAACTCCTACGAGCAGTACTTC,CATSDPRANSYEQYF
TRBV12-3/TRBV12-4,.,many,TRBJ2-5,TGTGCCAGCAGCCCCTCCAGGGCCGGGGAGACCCAGTACTTC,CASSPSRAGETQYF
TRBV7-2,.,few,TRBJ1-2,TGTGCCAGCAGTCTAAGAGGGGGGGCGGGCTATGGCTACACCTTC,CASSLRGGAGYGYTF
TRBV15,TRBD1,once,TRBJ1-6,TGTGCCACCAGCGATCCGACAGGGGCCAGTTCACCCCTCCACTTT,CATSDPTGASSPLHF
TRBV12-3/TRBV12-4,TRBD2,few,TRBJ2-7,TGTGCCAGCACCCTGGGGGGGACCGTCGACGAGCAGTACTTC,CASTLGGTVDEQYF
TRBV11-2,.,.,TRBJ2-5,TGTGCCAGCAGCCATAACCCAGGGAGGGAGACCCAGTACTTC,CASSHNPGRETQYF